This TCR beta chain derives from a study of cytomegalovirus exposure and HLA in healthy donors. Study-level results: The authors enumerated around 150 TCR beta chains as linked to cytomegalovirus.

The CDR3 consists of 13 residues. V was pared by 4 bases and J by 2 bases, with 9 bases between. Germline CDR1 SGHTA, CDR2 FQGNSA. As for this clone: The antigen remains unidentified.

Here immunoSEQ multiplex PCR was the method, and the copy in TCRdb shows in-frame clones only, minus some. Of about 280,000 clones in the sample, 80% to 90% are singletons; the top ten hold over 0.95%. This sequence originates from a woman under 30 in good health and CMV-seronegative. This chain links TRBV7-2 with TRBJ2-7, with D tentatively TRBD2 (5 bases). The sample taken for sequencing was PBMCs. The CDR3 loop reads CASSSSGAYEQYF. The CDR3 DNA is TGTGCCAGCAGCTCTTCCGGGGCCTACGAGCAGTACTTC.